The TCR beta chain described here comes from a study of blood T cells in healthy people across ages (dated by TCRdb to 2014 to 2015). For the study in its entirety: In model experiments, roughly one uniquely barcoded TCR beta cDNA molecule per two T cells was captured by template switching. Two additional independent replicas of 1 million unique cDNA reads from the same blood draw were analyzed for two donors (one aged 18 to 30 and one aged 80 or older). Using deep sequencing normalized with unique cDNA molecular identifiers, the study measured how TCR beta repertoire diversity changes with age. Donors of different ages were randomly distributed across sequencing lanes to avoid experimental bias. The donors were split into four age groups: young (average 16 years), middle-aged (around 37), aged (more than 60) and long-lived (approximately 80). General conclusions and limits of the study: Estimates of total diversity based on one million sequenced T cells were considered lower bounds and underestimates. As age increased, observed TCR beta diversity per million T cells dropped in a roughly linear way, and a significant reduction was already evident by age 40. Compared with the aged group, the long-lived group had more naive CD4+ T cells, fewer expanded clones and increased TCR diversity, suggesting age selection. Because the CMV infection status of the donors was unknown, age-related changes in expanded clonotypes may potentially have been confounded. Because profiling used bulk unsorted PBMCs, naive and antigen-experienced compartments could not be compared conclusively. There was a strong correlation between observed TCR beta diversity and the percentage of naive T cells measured by flow cytometry.

The library was made by 5' RACE. The instrument given in TCRdb is Illumina HiSeq 2500. A second PCR of roughly 7 to 12 cycles was run with a J-beta primer mix and a sample-barcoded 5' primer. A template-switch 5' adaptor carrying 12 random nucleotides introduced a unique molecular identifier onto each TCR beta cDNA molecule. At least 3 million CDR3-containing paired-end reads were obtained from each sample. The Mint cDNA synthesis kit, primed by a TRBC-specific oligonucleotide, was used to synthesize first-strand cDNA from all RNA. All cDNA was treated with uracil-DNA glycosylase and then went through a first 18-cycle PCR with the universal primers M1SS and BC2_uni_R. The source study handled its data this way. Normalization of each sample was performed by random selection of 1 million high-quality reads, each carrying a distinct molecular identifier. Instead of being binned into consensus sequences, reads that shared molecular identifiers were thrown out. MiTCR, set to a Q25 quality threshold and the strictest error-elimination algorithm, was used for CDR3 identification, clonotype clustering and error correction. A nonparametric unseen species model with Euler transformation was used to estimate a lower bound on total TCR beta diversity. In TCRdb, the public reads were trimmed at Q25 with fastp and aligned with MiXCR, with productive beta chains retained. Rows with a matching CDR3 protein are joined into one entry that keeps the most common DNA and genes. What appears here as the V and J calls and clone size reflects TCRdb's work, not the paper's. The sample profile shows around 400,000 distinct CDR3 sequences; roughly half of them were found once. The ten most abundant clones make up 51% of the sample.

Reading from cysteine to phenylalanine, the CDR3 counts 13 amino acids. Just CDR3 DNA is preserved here, 39 bases in frame from base 1. Sequences MNHEY (CDR1) and SVGAGI (CDR2) are obtained from the germline V gene. As to this clonotype: Its antigen has not been determined. No base quality values were provided; no much bigger clone lies one nucleotide off.

Donors were a few dozen systemically healthy Caucasian individuals from Russia aged roughly 6 to 95 years. Each donor gave roughly 9 milliliters of peripheral blood, drawn into EDTA-treated Vacutainer tubes. PBMCs were isolated by Ficoll-Paque density-gradient centrifugation, with at least 6 million obtained per sample. Trizol reagent was used to extract total RNA from the PBMCs, yielding at least 6 micrograms per sample. For every donor, an aliquot of PBMCs went through flow cytometry to measure the percentages of naive CD45RAhigh/CD27high T cells. Sequences were obtained from blood. The chain couples TRBV6-5 to TRBJ2-5, and the D gene may be TRBD1, 6 bases matching. The DNA end is a closer match to TRBJ2-7, so the J assignment may be wrong. This TCR derives from a man aged 55 to 70 in good health. The CDR3 region: CASSKQGRYEQYF. The bases are TGTGCCAGCAGTAAACAGGGAAGATACGAGCAGTACTTC.